A selection of T cell receptor beta chains follows, all from one sample in a study of blood T cell repertoires in COVID-19. The protocol was immunoSEQ multiplex PCR, while the TCRdb copy is restricted to in-frame clones and leaves out a portion. This repertoire shows approximately 90,000 clones, around three quarters found once; its top ten account for approximately 21%. Specimen: peripheral blood. All receptors come from a woman of 80 years or more with acute or convalescent COVID-19. The CDR3 runs from the conserved cysteine through the conserved F or W. A D gene is named only where the DNA matches it firmly. Part of the rows lack a size; the others show once, few, many or a class for expanded clones.

CDR3 protein,CDR3 DNA,D gene,V gene,J gene,CDR3 length,clone size
CASADRAGRETQYF,TGTGCCAGTGCCGACAGGGCTGGACGGGAGACCCAGTACTTC,TRBD1,TRBV19,TRBJ2-5,14,-
CASRMSRSTDTQYF,TGCGCCAGCAGGATGAGCCGTTCAACAGATACGCAGTATTTT,-,TRBV5-1,TRBJ2-3,14,-
CARSLGDYNEQFF,TGTGCCAGGTCTCTAGGGGACTACAATGAGCAGTTCTTC,-,TRBV2,TRBJ2-1,13,once
CASRLDRGSYEQYF,TGTGCCAGTAGGCTGGACAGGGGCTCCTACGAGCAGTACTTC,TRBD1,TRBV19,TRBJ2-7,14,-
CASSDSEGPAYNEQFF,TGCGCCAGCAGCGATAGCGAGGGCCCGGCCTACAATGAGCAGTTCTTC,-,TRBV5-1,TRBJ2-1,16,-
CASSPSGYGYTF,TGTGCCAGCTCACCGTCCGGCTATGGCTACACCTTC,-,TRBV18,TRBJ1-2,12,-
CASSQGASGSTNRELFF,TGTGCCAGCAGCCAGGGGGCTAGCGGGAGTACAAATCGGGAGCTGTTTTTT,TRBD2,TRBV11-2,TRBJ2-2,17,few
CASSQEASYNEQFF,TGCGCCAGCAGCCAGGAGGCCTCCTACAATGAGCAGTTCTTC,-,TRBV5-1,TRBJ2-1,14,-
CSVEGVGGTDTQYF,TGCAGCGTCGAGGGGGTCGGGGGCACAGATACGCAGTATTTT,-,TRBV29-1,TRBJ2-3,14,-
CASSSSPQGSNQPQHF,TGTGCCAGTAGTTCCTCGCCCCAGGGAAGCAATCAGCCCCAGCATTTT,-,TRBV19,TRBJ1-5,16,-
CASSPWTGFSSGNTIYF,TGTGCCAGCAGCCCTTGGACAGGGTTTAGCTCTGGAAACACCATATATTTT,TRBD1,TRBV11-2,TRBJ1-3,17,-
CASSLRGAYEQYF,TGTGCCAGTAGCCTCAGGGGGGCCTACGAGCAGTACTTC,-,TRBV19,TRBJ2-7,13,-
CASNPPGVRNTEAFF,TGTGCCAGCAACCCCCCAGGGGTGCGAAACACTGAAGCTTTCTTT,-,TRBV6-5,TRBJ1-1,15,-
CASSSRDRGQDTQYF,TGTGCCAGCAGCTCCCGGGACAGGGGGCAAGATACGCAGTATTTT,TRBD1,TRBV5-4,TRBJ2-3,15,-
CASSSTSGLPSYNEQFF,TGTGCCAGCAGCTCGACTAGCGGGCTTCCCTCCTACAATGAGCAGTTCTTC,TRBD2,TRBV7-9,TRBJ2-1,17,-
CASSLVHYGTGVTGELFF,TGTGCCAGCAGCTTAGTACACTATGGGACAGGGGTCACCGGGGAGCTGTTTTTT,TRBD1,TRBV7-9,TRBJ2-2,18,-
CASSPVRTGSSNTGELFF,TGTGCCAGCTCACCAGTAAGGACTGGGAGTTCTAACACCGGGGAGCTGTTTTTT,-,TRBV18,TRBJ2-2,18,-
CASSVGGSSSYNEQFF,TGTGCCAGCAGCGTAGGAGGGAGTAGCTCCTACAATGAGCAGTTCTTC,-,TRBV9,TRBJ2-1,16,few
CASSAERGLYGADTQYF,TGTGCCAGCAGCGCCGAACGAGGACTCTATGGGGCAGATACGCAGTATTTT,-,TRBV7-6,TRBJ2-3,17,-
CASSWWGQQETQYF,TGTGCCAGCAGCTGGTGGGGACAGCAAGAGACCCAGTACTTC,TRBD1,TRBV5-4,TRBJ2-5,14,-
CASSHGRRDRDGYTF,TGTGCCAGCAGCCATGGGCGCCGGGACAGGGATGGCTACACCTTC,TRBD1,TRBV4-2,TRBJ1-2,15,-
CASSLGWGTGRYEQYF,TGTGCCAGCAGCCTGGGGTGGGGGACAGGGCGATACGAGCAGTACTTC,TRBD1,TRBV5-6,TRBJ2-7,16,-
CASSHTGGEIRGQYF,TGTGCCAGCAGCCACACAGGGGGCGAGATCCGGGGGCAGTACTTC,TRBD1,TRBV14,TRBJ2-7,15,-
CATSSPGHLSGANVLTF,TGTGCCACCAGCAGCCCGGGACACCTCTCTGGGGCCAACGTCCTGACTTTC,-,TRBV15,TRBJ2-6,17,-
CASSLGQLNTEAFF,TGTGCCAGCAGCTTGGGACAGTTGAACACTGAAGCTTTCTTT,TRBD1,TRBV6-5,TRBJ1-1,14,-
CASSQAQGTSGSDQGEQYF,TGTGCCAGCAGCCAGGCTCAAGGTACTAGCGGGAGCGACCAGGGGGAGCAGTACTTC,TRBD2,TRBV4-2,TRBJ2-7,19,-
CAWETGFDTEAFF,TGTGCCTGGGAGACAGGGTTTGACACTGAAGCTTTCTTT,TRBD1,TRBV30,TRBJ1-1,13,-
CASSQPFVGGFSGTSATQYF,TGTGCCAGCAGCCAACCCTTTGTAGGTGGATTTAGCGGGACGAGTGCGACCCAGTACTTC,TRBD2,TRBV3-1/TRBV3-2,TRBJ2-5,20,-
CASSIGGWVGELFF,TGTGCCAGTAGTATCGGGGGATGGGTAGGGGAGCTGTTTTTT,-,TRBV19,TRBJ2-2,14,-
CASSPGLAGATDTQYF,TGTGCCAGCAGCCCGGGACTAGCGGGAGCAACAGATACGCAGTATTTT,TRBD2,TRBV7-2,TRBJ2-3,16,-
CASTERFPGVLHF,TGTGCCAGTACTGAGCGTTTCCCCGGGGTCCTCCACTTT,-,TRBV19,TRBJ1-6,13,-
CATSDPGTGTYNEQFF,TGTGCCACCAGTGATCCCGGGACAGGGACATACAATGAGCAGTTCTTC,TRBD1,TRBV24-1,TRBJ2-1,16,few
CASSEPSSTDTQYF,TGTGCCAGCAGTGAACCGTCTAGCACAGATACGCAGTATTTT,-,TRBV2,TRBJ2-3,14,-
CASSVGGTGNEKLFF,TGTGCCAGCAGCGTAGGTGGGACAGGAAATGAAAAACTGTTTTTT,TRBD1,TRBV9,TRBJ1-4,15,-
CASTGRDEQYF,TGTGCCAGCACAGGCAGGGACGAGCAGTACTTC,-,TRBV2,TRBJ2-7,11,-
CASRVAGGPGEQYF,TGTGCCAGCAGAGTAGCGGGAGGGCCGGGTGAGCAGTACTTC,TRBD2,TRBV7-2,TRBJ2-7,14,-
CASSFEGRDSPLHF,TGTGCCAGCAGCTTCGAGGGGAGGGATTCACCCCTCCACTTT,-,TRBV11-2,TRBJ1-6,14,-
CASSLVARGTTEAFF,TGCGCCAGCAGCTTGGTAGCTCGGGGTACCACTGAAGCTTTCTTT,-,TRBV5-1,TRBJ1-1,15,-
CASSLVGNQPQHF,TGTGCCAGCAGTTTAGTAGGCAATCAGCCCCAGCATTTT,-,TRBV28,TRBJ1-5,13,-
CAISENEHQNEQFF,TGTGCCATCAGTGAGAACGAACACCAGAATGAGCAGTTCTTC,-,TRBV10-3,TRBJ2-1,14,-
CASSLDRPRAYEQYF,TGTGCCAGCTCTTTGGACAGGCCTAGAGCCTACGAGCAGTACTTC,TRBD1,TRBV18,TRBJ2-7,15,-
CASTRRGTVQETQYF,TGTGCCAGCACCCGGAGGGGCACAGTTCAAGAGACCCAGTACTTC,-,TRBV7-9,TRBJ2-5,15,-
CASSVSGRASEQYF,TGTGCCAGCAGTGTTAGCGGGAGGGCCTCCGAGCAGTACTTC,TRBD2,TRBV2,TRBJ2-7,14,once
CASSLPGQGNTIYF,TGTGCCAGCAGCTTGCCGGGACAGGGAAACACCATATATTTT,TRBD1,TRBV5-4,TRBJ1-3,14,-
CTSSAGQGASEAFF,TGTACCAGCAGCGCTGGACAGGGAGCCAGTGAAGCTTTCTTT,TRBD1,TRBV9,TRBJ1-1,14,-
CASSLVPGGPYEQYF,TGCGCCAGCAGCTTGGTCCCAGGGGGACCCTACGAGCAGTACTTC,TRBD1,TRBV5-1,TRBJ2-7,15,few
CASSQGAHNNEQFF,TGTGCCAGCAGCCAGGGGGCACATAACAATGAGCAGTTCTTC,TRBD1,TRBV5-4,TRBJ2-1,14,-
CASSERAAGELFF,TGTGCCAGCAGTGAGAGGGCGGCCGGGGAGCTGTTTTTT,-,TRBV2,TRBJ2-2,13,-
CASSQVLAGEHNEQFF,TGTGCCAGCAGCCAAGTTCTAGCGGGAGAGCATAATGAGCAGTTCTTC,TRBD2,TRBV3-1/TRBV3-2,TRBJ2-1,16,-
CASSPGQIYEQYF,TGTGCCAGCAGCCCGGGACAGATCTACGAGCAGTACTTC,TRBD1,TRBV11-2,TRBJ2-7,13,-
CAWSTGLNSPLHF,TGTGCCTGGTCGACAGGGCTTAATTCACCCCTCCACTTT,TRBD1,TRBV30,TRBJ1-6,13,once
CASSSGTGVYNEQFF,TGTGCCAGCTCTTCCGGGACAGGTGTCTACAATGAGCAGTTCTTC,TRBD1,TRBV18,TRBJ2-1,15,-
CASSLRRGRNQPQHF,TGTGCCAGCAGTTTACGGCGGGGGCGCAATCAGCCCCAGCATTTT,-,TRBV6-5,TRBJ1-5,15,-
CATSQNPYNEQFF,TGTGCCACCAGTCAGAACCCCTACAATGAGCAGTTCTTC,-,TRBV24-1,TRBJ2-1,13,-